These T cell receptor beta chains were read from a single sample in a study of beta chain features in type 1 diabetes. Assay: immunoSEQ multiplex PCR; the TCRdb copy retains only in-frame clones and omits some. The profile shows 450,000 to 550,000 clones, over 25% of them singletons. The sequenced sample consisted of naive CD4+ T cells from blood. These TCRs come from a man aged 18 to 30 in good health. CDR3s include the opening cysteine and the closing phenylalanine or tryptophan. D genes are given only for firm matches. Only part of the rows carry a size: once, few, many, or a class if the clone is expanded.

d_call | cdr3_length | j_call | v_call | clone_size | cdr3_aa | cdr3_nt
- | 14 | TRBJ2-7 | TRBV28 | - | CASSFSGEGYEQYF | TGTGCCAGCAGTTTCAGCGGAGAAGGCTACGAGCAGTACTTC
TRBD1 | 18 | TRBJ2-7 | TRBV15 | once | CATSRGVTIGTGGHEQYF | TGTGCCACCAGCAGAGGGGTTACTATCGGGACAGGGGGCCACGAGCAGTACTTC
TRBD1 | 15 | TRBJ2-7 | TRBV7-9 | - | CASSPGQGGTYEQYF | TGTGCCAGCAGTCCGGGACAGGGTGGGACCTACGAGCAGTACTTC
- | 11 | TRBJ2-7 | TRBV9 | - | CALWDLYEQYF | TGCGCCTTGTGGGACCTCTACGAGCAGTACTTC
- | 14 | TRBJ2-5 | TRBV29-1 | few | CSVETDGYQETQYF | TGCAGCGTTGAGACCGACGGGTACCAAGAGACCCAGTACTTC
- | 14 | TRBJ1-4 | TRBV15 | few | CATSRAGANEKLFF | TGTGCCACCAGCAGAGCCGGAGCCAATGAAAAACTGTTTTTT
- | 13 | TRBJ2-2 | TRBV6-5 | - | CASSDGDTGELFF | TGTGCCAGCAGTGACGGAGACACCGGGGAGCTGTTTTTT
TRBD2 | 18 | TRBJ2-3 | TRBV5-1 | - | CASSLAGTSGSSTDTQYF | TGCGCCAGCAGCTTGGCCGGGACTAGCGGGTCAAGCACAGATACGCAGTATTTT
- | 15 | TRBJ2-7 | TRBV18 | few | CASSPPGGLSYEQYF | TGTGCCAGCTCACCACCGGGAGGCCTCTCCTACGAGCAGTACTTC
- | 13 | TRBJ2-1 | TRBV5-1 | - | CASSLYRLNEQFF | TGCGCCAGCAGCTTATACCGTCTCAATGAGCAGTTCTTC
TRBD1 | 13 | TRBJ2-5 | TRBV25-1 | - | CASMYDRAETQYF | TGTGCCAGCATGTACGACAGGGCGGAGACCCAGTACTTC
- | 14 | TRBJ2-7 | TRBV5-5 | - | CASSLRDITYEQYF | TGTGCCAGCAGCTTGCGGGACATCACCTACGAGCAGTACTTC
TRBD1 | 14 | TRBJ2-7 | TRBV27 | - | CASSQDRAVSKQYF | TGTGCCAGCAGCCAGGACAGGGCTGTCAGTAAGCAGTACTTC
- | 15 | TRBJ1-1 | TRBV6-1 | - | CASSAFRDVNTEAFF | TGTGCCAGCAGTGCGTTCCGGGACGTGAACACTGAAGCTTTCTTT
- | 15 | TRBJ2-4 | TRBV13 | - | CASSNRVFGKNIQYF | TGTGCCAGCAGCAACAGGGTTTTTGGCAAAAACATTCAGTACTTC
- | 13 | TRBJ1-1 | TRBV29-1 | few | CSVVISPGTEAFF | TGCAGCGTTGTGATCTCGCCGGGCACTGAAGCTTTCTTT
TRBD2 | 15 | TRBJ2-3 | TRBV18 | - | CASSLLAGVSDTQYF | TGTGCCAGCTCACTGCTAGCGGGAGTAAGCGATACGCAGTATTTT
- | 15 | TRBJ1-5 | TRBV7-2 | - | CASSLVGQMNQPQHF | TGTGCCAGCAGCTTAGTGGGGCAGATGAATCAGCCCCAGCATTTT
- | 15 | TRBJ2-7 | TRBV25-1 | - | CASSDSTFDGAEQYF | TGTGCCAGCAGTGATTCGACGTTCGACGGGGCAGAGCAGTACTTC
- | 14 | TRBJ2-5 | TRBV5-4 | - | CASSPEVYQETQYF | TGTGCCAGCAGCCCCGAGGTATACCAAGAGACCCAGTACTTC
TRBD1 | 14 | TRBJ2-7 | TRBV30 | - | CAWSWDRLDYEQYF | TGTGCCTGGAGCTGGGACAGGCTAGACTACGAGCAGTACTTC
TRBD2 | 16 | TRBJ2-1 | TRBV5-1 | - | CASSSPTSGSTGEQFF | TGCGCCAGCAGCTCACCGACTAGCGGGAGCACAGGTGAGCAGTTCTTC
- | 15 | TRBJ2-1 | TRBV7-2 | - | CASSLAWGGGYEQFF | TGTGCCAGCAGCTTGGCCTGGGGAGGTGGCTATGAGCAGTTCTTC
- | 16 | TRBJ1-5 | TRBV7-2 | - | CASSSPKGNSNQPQHF | TGTGCCAGCAGCTCCCCGAAGGGGAATAGCAATCAGCCCCAGCATTTT
TRBD1 | 14 | TRBJ1-2 | TRBV28 | few | CASSPRTGKYGYTF | TGTGCCAGCAGCCCAAGGACAGGGAAGTATGGCTACACCTTC
TRBD2 | 14 | TRBJ2-1 | TRBV25-1 | - | CASSELGLHNEQFF | TGTGCCAGCAGTGAATTGGGACTACACAATGAGCAGTTCTTC
- | 15 | TRBJ2-2 | TRBV14 | - | CASSQVLANTGELFF | TGTGCCAGCAGCCAAGTTCTCGCGAACACCGGGGAGCTGTTTTTT
TRBD1 | 14 | TRBJ1-2 | TRBV2 | - | CASSPRDRNYGYTF | TGTGCCAGCAGTCCTCGGGACAGGAACTATGGCTACACCTTC
TRBD1 | 15 | TRBJ2-1 | TRBV6-5 | - | CASRPDREPYNEQFF | TGTGCCAGCAGGCCCGACAGGGAACCCTACAATGAGCAGTTCTTC
TRBD1 | 14 | TRBJ1-1 | TRBV7-2 | - | CASSSWTGNTEAFF | TGTGCCAGCAGCTCATGGACAGGAAACACTGAAGCTTTCTTT
TRBD2 | 16 | TRBJ2-7 | TRBV15 | few | CATSRGIAGGRYEQYF | TGTGCCACCAGCAGGGGAATAGCGGGAGGTAGATACGAGCAGTACTTC
TRBD1 | 16 | TRBJ2-5 | TRBV9 | - | CASSSRQGARGETQYF | TGTGCCAGCAGCTCCCGACAGGGGGCGCGTGGAGAGACCCAGTACTTC
- | 13 | TRBJ2-7 | TRBV14 | few | CASSQDGRYEQYF | TGTGCCAGCAGCCAAGACGGCCGCTACGAGCAGTACTTC
- | 15 | TRBJ2-7 | TRBV15 | - | CATSRDRGFFYEQYF | TGTGCCACCAGCAGAGATCGAGGGTTCTTCTACGAGCAGTACTTC
- | 14 | TRBJ2-1 | TRBV4-3 | - | CASSLQSSYNEQFF | TGCGCCAGCAGCCTGCAGAGCTCCTACAATGAGCAGTTCTTC
- | 15 | TRBJ2-2 | TRBV29-1 | few | CSVETSRTNTGELFF | TGCAGCGTTGAAACCTCGCGGACGAACACCGGGGAGCTGTTTTTT
TRBD2 | 14 | TRBJ2-7 | TRBV28 | - | CASDGAGASYEQYF | TGTGCCAGTGACGGAGCGGGAGCCTCCTACGAGCAGTACTTC